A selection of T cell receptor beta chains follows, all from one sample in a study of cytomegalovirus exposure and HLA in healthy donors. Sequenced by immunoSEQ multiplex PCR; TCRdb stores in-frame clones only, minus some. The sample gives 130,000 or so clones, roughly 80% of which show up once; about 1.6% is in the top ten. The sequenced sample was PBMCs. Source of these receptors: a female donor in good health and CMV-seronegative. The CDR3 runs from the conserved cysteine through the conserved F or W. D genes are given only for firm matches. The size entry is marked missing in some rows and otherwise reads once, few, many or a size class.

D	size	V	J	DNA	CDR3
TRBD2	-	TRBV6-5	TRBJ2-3	TGTGCCAGCAGCTGGCGGGGGGACGAAGATACGCAGTATTTT	CASSWRGDEDTQYF
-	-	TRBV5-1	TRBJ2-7	TGCGCCAGCAGTGCGGACTCCTACGAGCAGTACTTC	CASSADSYEQYF
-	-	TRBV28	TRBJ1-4	TGTGCCAGCAGCACCGGGACAAGAGGAAACGAAAAACTGTTTTTT	CASSTGTRGNEKLFF
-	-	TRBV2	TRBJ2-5	TGTGCCAGCAGTGAAGCGACGTCAGGGCGTTGGGAGACCCAGTACTTC	CASSEATSGRWETQYF
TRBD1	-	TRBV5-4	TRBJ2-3	TGTGCCAGCAGCTTGGTGGGACAGGGGCCAGATACGCAGTATTTT	CASSLVGQGPDTQYF
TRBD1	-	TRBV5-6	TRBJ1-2	TGTGCCAGCAGCTTGGGGACAGGGACTTATGGCTACACCTTC	CASSLGTGTYGYTF
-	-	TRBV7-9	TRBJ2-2	TGTGCCAGCAGCCCGTCTTTTAGTACCGGGGAGCTGTTTTTT	CASSPSFSTGELFF
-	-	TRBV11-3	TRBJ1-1	TGTGCCAGCAGCTTAGGCGGGATGAACACTGAAGCTTTCTTT	CASSLGGMNTEAFF
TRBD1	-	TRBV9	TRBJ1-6	TGTGCCAGCAGCACCCGGACAGGGGGTGTGGATTCACCCCTCCACTTT	CASSTRTGGVDSPLHF
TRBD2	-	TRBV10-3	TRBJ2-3	TGTGCCACTATGGGACTAGCATCTGATACGCAGTATTTT	CATMGLASDTQYF
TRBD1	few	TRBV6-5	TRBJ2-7	TGTGCCAGCACCCCAGCCAGGACAGGGGGCGAGCAGTACTTC	CASTPARTGGEQYF
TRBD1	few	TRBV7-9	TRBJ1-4	TGTGCCAGCAGCTTCGAGGGACAGCAAAATGAAAAACTGTTTTTT	CASSFEGQQNEKLFF
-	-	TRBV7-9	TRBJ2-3	TGTGCCAGCAGCGACTGGGGACAATCGACAGATACGCAGTATTTT	CASSDWGQSTDTQYF
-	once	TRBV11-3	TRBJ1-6	TGTGCCAGCAGCTTAACGGAGGTCGGTTCACCCCTCCACTTT	CASSLTEVGSPLHF
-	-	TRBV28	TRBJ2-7	TGTGCCAGCAGTTCTGGCAGGGTCGGCGAGCAGTACTTC	CASSSGRVGEQYF
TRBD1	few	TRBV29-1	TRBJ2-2	TGCAGCGTACAGGGGGCTCTCACCGGGGAGCTGTTTTTT	CSVQGALTGELFF
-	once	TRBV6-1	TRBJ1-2	TGTGCCACCCTACCGGGGGGGCTCTATGGCTACACCTTC	CATLPGGLYGYTF
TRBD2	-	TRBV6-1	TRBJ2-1	TGTGCCAGCAGTGAATTCGAAGCTAGCGGATTGTACAATGAGCAGTTCTTC	CASSEFEASGLYNEQFF
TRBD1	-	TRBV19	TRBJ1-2	TGTGCCAGTAGCGAGGACAGGGGGCAAAATTATGGCTACACCTTC	CASSEDRGQNYGYTF
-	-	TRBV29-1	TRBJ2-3	TGCAGCGTTGTTGTTTGGCAGGGCCTAAAGTATTTT	CSVVVWQGLKYF
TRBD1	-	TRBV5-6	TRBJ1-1	TGTGCCAGCAGCTTGTGGGACAGGGGGCTAGGCACTGAAGCTTTCTTT	CASSLWDRGLGTEAFF
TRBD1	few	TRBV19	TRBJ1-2	TGTGCCAGTGCAGGGGGCGCGGTTGGCTACACCTTC	CASAGGAVGYTF
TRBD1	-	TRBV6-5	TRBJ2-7	TGTGCCAGCATGATAATGACAGGGGGACCCTACGAGCAGTACTTC	CASMIMTGGPYEQYF
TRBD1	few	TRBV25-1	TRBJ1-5	TGTGCCAGCAGGTCAGGGGGTAGCAATCAGCCCCAGCATTTT	CASRSGGSNQPQHF
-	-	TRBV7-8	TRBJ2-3	TGTGCCAGCAGCTTAGGTGAGGATACGCAGTATTTT	CASSLGEDTQYF
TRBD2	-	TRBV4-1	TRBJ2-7	TGCGCCAGCAGCCAAGATAAGGCTAGCGGGAAAATCCACGAGCAGTACTTC	CASSQDKASGKIHEQYF
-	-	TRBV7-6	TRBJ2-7	TGTGCCAGCAGCTTAGCTATTGCGGCAGGGGTTTCCTACGAGCAGTACTTC	CASSLAIAAGVSYEQYF
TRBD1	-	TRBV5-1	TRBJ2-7	TGCGCCAGCAGCTCCAGCACCGGGACAGGGATCTACGAGCAGTACTTC	CASSSSTGTGIYEQYF
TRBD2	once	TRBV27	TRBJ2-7	TGTGCCAGCAGTCAACCGGGACTAGGGAAGATCGAGGCCTACGAGCAGTACTTC	CASSQPGLGKIEAYEQYF
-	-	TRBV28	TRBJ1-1	TGTGCCAGCAGTTTATTGGGCGGGATAAACACTGAAGCTTTCTTT	CASSLLGGINTEAFF
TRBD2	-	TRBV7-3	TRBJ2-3	TGTGCCAGCAGCTTATATGGTCTAGCGGGAGTGGATACGCAGTATTTT	CASSLYGLAGVDTQYF
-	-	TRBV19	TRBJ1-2	TGTGCCAGTGGGACCCTACAGGGCTATGGCTACACCTTC	CASGTLQGYGYTF
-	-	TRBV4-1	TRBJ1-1	TGCGCCAGCAGCCACACAATTTCGGGTCAGGGAAGGGCTCAGGGCACTGAAGCTTTCTTT	CASSHTISGQGRAQGTEAFF
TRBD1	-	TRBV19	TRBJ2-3	TGTGCCAGTAGTAGGGACAGACTACCGGATACGCAGTATTTT	CASSRDRLPDTQYF
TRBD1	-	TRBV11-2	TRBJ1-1	TGTGCCAGCAGCCCAGGGACAGGGGGTTACCCTGAAGCTTTCTTT	CASSPGTGGYPEAFF
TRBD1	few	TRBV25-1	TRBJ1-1	TGTGCCAGCAGCGCCGATCCCGGGACAGGAAAAGCTTTCTTT	CASSADPGTGKAFF